These 10 T cell receptor beta chains were all obtained from the same sample, sequenced in a study of blood T cells in healthy people across ages. It was with a sample-barcoded 5' primer and a J-beta primer mix that a second PCR of about 7 to 12 cycles was run. In TCRdb, the 5' RACE reads were re-called with MiXCR into one record per CDR3 protein. This table has 380,000 or so distinct CDR3 sequences, about 49% appearing once. The material sequenced was blood. The receptors originated from a man in his fifties or sixties in good health.

The chain has TRBV20-1 and TRBJ2-2; D ambiguous. Deletions cut 3 bases from V and 0 bases from J, with 5 bases between. CDR3 length: 13 amino acids. The germline V gene has CDR1 DFQATT and CDR2 SNEGSKA (reference sequence). DNA of the CDR3: TGCAGTGCTAGCAGCACGAACACCGGGGAGCTGTTTTTT. The encoded protein is CSASSTNTGELFF.

This clonotype was seen a few times. The V and J genes are TRBV28 and TRBJ1-2, with a possible D match to TRBD1 (6 bases). CDR3 length equals 15 residues. Trimming pared 4 bases from V and 1 base from J, leaving 13 bases between. CDR1 and CDR2 (germline): MDHEN, SYDVKM. DNA of the CDR3: TGTGCCAGCAGTTGGAGGGGACACCTTAACTATGGCTACACCTTC. This sequence encodes CASSWRGHLNYGYTF.

This clonotype has only one observation. One end of the junction fails to match germline, which may point to a read error. The J gene is TRBJ2-5, the V gene TRBV29-1; D unclear. Germline assignment: CDR1 SQVTM and CDR2 ANQGSEA. This CDR3 spans 13 amino acids. The DNA of the CDR3 is TGCAGCGTTGATCGGGCAGCTCAAGAGATCCAGTACTTC. This sequence encodes CSVDRAAQEIQYF.

This clonotype was counted a few times. The chain is built from TRBV20-1 and TRBJ2-1; TRBD2 matches 9 bases. CDR3 length: 14 residues. Trimming removed 5 bases from V and 8 bases from J; junction bases left unmatched: 10. The germline V gene has CDR1 DFQATT and CDR2 SNEGSKA (reference sequence). CDR3 amino acids: CSAPKYSGGHEQFF. DNA of the CDR3: TGCAGTGCTCCCAAGTATAGCGGGGGCCATGAGCAGTTCTTC.

This clonotype was seen ten or more times. V gene TRBV5-1 combines with J gene TRBJ2-1; 9 nucleotides align to TRBD2. This CDR3 comprises 14 residues. Germline values: CDR1 SGHRS, CDR2 YFSETQ. Unmatched junction bases numbered 2, after V lost 2 bases and J lost 5 bases. Here the CDR3 reads CASSLAGGHNEQFF. The CDR3 DNA is TGCGCCAGCAGCTTAGCGGGAGGTCACAATGAGCAGTTCTTC.

For this clonotype: Mismatch with germline at one junction end may stem from a read error. V usage is TRBV27 and J usage is TRBJ1-2; 9 bases align to TRBD1. Germline loops: CDR1 MNHEY, CDR2 SMNVEV (reference sequence). This CDR3 comprises 15 residues. DNA for the CDR3: TGTGCCGGCAGTTTACTGGGGACAGGGAGAAAGGGTTACACCTTC. Amino acid sequence: CAGSLLGTGRKGYTF.

V gene TRBV6-1 combines with J gene TRBJ2-1; D possibly matches TRBD1 or TRBD2 (5 bases each). The germline V and J ends were trimmed by 0 bases and 11 bases, with 8 bases remaining between them. The length of the CDR3 is 12 residues. The germline gives CDR1 MNHNS, CDR2 SASEGT. CDR3 region: CASSEAGEQQFF. DNA of the CDR3: TGTGCCAGCAGTGAAGCAGGGGAGCAGCAGTTCTTC.

The V and J genes are TRBV5-1 and TRBJ2-5; TRBD1 agrees at 7 bases. Germline V gene data show CDR1 as SGHRS and CDR2 as YFSETQ. This CDR3 is built from 14 residues. The V gene end was trimmed by 1 base and the J gene end by 5 bases; junction bases not matched to a gene: 5. CDR3 nucleotide sequence: TGCGCCAGCAGCTTGTTGGGACAGTCTGAGACCCAGTACTTC. It encodes CASSLLGQSETQYF.

The chain recombines TRBV9 with TRBJ2-7; D possibly corresponds to TRBD2 (6 bases). The CDR3 is 14 amino acids. Germline-derived CDR1 and CDR2 are SGDLS and YYNGEE. The ends were cut back, 0 bases at V and 5 bases at J, with 12 bases in the middle. The CDR3 bases are TGTGCCAGCAGCGTAGGAGGGGAGGCCGACGAGCAGTACTTC. Its protein product is CASSVGGEADEQYF. Combining the CDR3 with reference TRBV9 and TRBJ2-7 gives the whole variable domain DSGVTQTPKHLITATGQRVTLRCSPRSGDLSVYWYQQSLDQGLQFLIQYYNGEERAKGNILERFSAQQFPDLHSELNLSSLELGDSALYFCASSVGGEADEQYFGPGTRLTVT.

The sample holds a few counts of this clonotype. This chain links TRBV11-1 with TRBJ1-2; possibly TRBD1 for D (5 bases). V was shortened by 5 bases and J by 4 bases, with 17 bases between the two germline ends. From germline, CDR1 is SGHAT and CDR2 FQDESV (reference sequence). The CDR3 is 15 residues long. CDR3 bases: TGTGCCAGCAGCCAGACAGACCGGGACCTCTATGGCTACACCTTC. It encodes CASSQTDRDLYGYTF.